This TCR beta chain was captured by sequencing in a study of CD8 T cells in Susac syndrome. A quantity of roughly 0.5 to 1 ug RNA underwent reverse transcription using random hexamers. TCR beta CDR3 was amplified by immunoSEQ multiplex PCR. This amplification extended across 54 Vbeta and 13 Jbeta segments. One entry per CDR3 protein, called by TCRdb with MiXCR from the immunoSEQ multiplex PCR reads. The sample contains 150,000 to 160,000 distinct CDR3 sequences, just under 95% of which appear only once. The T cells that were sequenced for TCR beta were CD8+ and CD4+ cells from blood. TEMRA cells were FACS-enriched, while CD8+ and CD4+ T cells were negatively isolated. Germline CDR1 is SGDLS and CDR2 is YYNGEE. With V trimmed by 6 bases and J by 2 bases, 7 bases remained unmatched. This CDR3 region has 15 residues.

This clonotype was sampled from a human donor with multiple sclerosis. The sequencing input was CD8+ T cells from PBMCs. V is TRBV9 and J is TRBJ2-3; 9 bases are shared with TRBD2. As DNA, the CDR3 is TGTGCCAGCACCGCTAGCGGGGCTTTCACAGATACGCAGTATTTT. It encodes CASTASGAFTDTQYF.